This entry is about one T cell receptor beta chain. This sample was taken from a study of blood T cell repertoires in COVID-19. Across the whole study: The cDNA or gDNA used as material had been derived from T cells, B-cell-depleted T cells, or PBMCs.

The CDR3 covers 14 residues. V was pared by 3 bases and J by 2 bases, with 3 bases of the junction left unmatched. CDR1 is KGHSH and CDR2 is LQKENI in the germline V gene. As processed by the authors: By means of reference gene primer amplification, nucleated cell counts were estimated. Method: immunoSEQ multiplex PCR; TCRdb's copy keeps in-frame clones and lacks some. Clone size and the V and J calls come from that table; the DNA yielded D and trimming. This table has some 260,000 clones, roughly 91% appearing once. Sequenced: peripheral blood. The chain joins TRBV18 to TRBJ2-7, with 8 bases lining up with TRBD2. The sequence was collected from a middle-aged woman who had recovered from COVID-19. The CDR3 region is CASSPRREAYEQYF. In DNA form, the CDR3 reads TGTGCCAGCTCACCTCGGCGGGAGGCCTACGAGCAGTACTTC.